This T cell receptor beta chain was found in a study of blood T cell repertoires in COVID-19. Study in general: Samples came from the United States, Italy and Spain, spanning acute and convalescent COVID-19. In each case, the material was cDNA or gDNA derived from T cells, B-cell-depleted T cells, or PBMCs.

In the authors' workflow: Amplification of reference gene primers provided the estimated nucleated cell counts. Sequencing was performed with immunoSEQ multiplex PCR; in TCRdb, only in-frame clones are kept and a portion is missing. Clone size and the V and J calls come from that table; the DNA yielded D and trimming. The sample includes roughly 150,000 clones, about 83% of them seen just once. The material sequenced was peripheral blood. This TCR was sampled from a woman in her 70s who had recovered from COVID-19.

CDR3 in DNA: TGTGCCAGCAGTTACCGGGGGGCGCTCCCGGAGCAGTACTTC. Amino acids: CASSYRGALPEQYF. The rearrangement links TRBV6-2 or TRBV6-3 to TRBJ2-7; D may be TRBD2 (7 bases). Germline loops: CDR1 MNHEY, CDR2 SVGEGT. CDR3 length: 14 residues. With 2 bases removed from V and 7 bases from J, the gap between germline ends came to 15 bases.